What follows are 20 T cell receptor beta chains derived from one specimen sequenced in a study of cytomegalovirus exposure and HLA in healthy donors. Clones were sequenced by immunoSEQ multiplex PCR, and TCRdb holds only the in-frame ones, with some missing. The data contain roughly 150,000 clones, approximately 88% of them seen just once; the ten biggest clones take up 10%. Sequenced: PBMCs. These receptors were obtained from a man aged 30 to 45 in good health and CMV-seropositive.

As regards this clone: Other nucleotide sequences in the sample specify the same CDR3. The chain recombines TRBV10-1 with TRBJ2-7; 11 positions agree with TRBD2. J was trimmed by 3 bases and V by 2 bases; bases with no gene match: 3. CDR3 size: 15 residues. CDR1 and CDR2 (germline): WNHNN, SYGVQD (reference sequence). CDR3 DNA sequence: TGCGCCAGCAGTGAGGGGACTAGCGGATACTACGAGCAGTACTTC. This translates into CASSEGTSGYYEQYF.

This rearrangement joins TRBV6-4 to TRBJ1-5; 10 nucleotides line up with TRBD1. The CDR3 is 18 residues long. Germline V lookup: CDR1 MRHNA, CDR2 SNTAGT. The V segment lost 3 bases and the J segment 1 base; nucleotides outside the gene matches: 9. DNA of the CDR3: TGTGCCAGCAGTGAAAGGGGACAGGGGACCCTCAGCAATCAGCCCCAGCATTTT. It yields the protein CASSERGQGTLSNQPQHF.

This chain connects TRBV6-1 to TRBJ1-2; a weak D match, TRBD1 (5 bases). Germline V lookup: CDR1 MNHNS, CDR2 SASEGT. CDR3 length: 15 amino acids. The V gene lost 0 bases and the J gene lost 6 bases, with 14 bases spanning the gap. CDR3 DNA: TGTGCCAGCAGTGAAGCGCTAGGTCAGGGTGATGGCTACACCTTC. Its translation: CASSEALGQGDGYTF.

V and J are TRBV13 and TRBJ2-2, with 8 bases that match TRBD2. Germline V gives CDR1 PRHDT, CDR2 FYEKMQ (reference sequence). The CDR3 length is 15 residues. The trim removed 5 bases at V and 0 bases at J, leaving 2 bases unmatched. CDR3 loop: CASSKGLANTGELFF. For the CDR3, the DNA is TGTGCCAGCAGCAAGGGACTAGCGAACACCGGGGAGCTGTTTTTT. The complete variable domain, with remaining parts taken from reference TRBV13 and TRBJ2-2, reads AAGVIQSPRHLIKEKRETATLKCYPIPRHDTVYWYQQGPGQDPQFLISFYEKMQSDKGSIPDRFSAQQFSDYHSELNMSSLELGDSALYFCASSKGLANTGELFFGEGSRLTVL.

This clone was observed once. The chain is built from TRBV7-2 and TRBJ2-7, with 8 bases lining up with TRBD1. The CDR3 has 14 amino acids. Germline CDR1 is SGHTA and CDR2 is FQGNSA. The ends lost 6 bases at V and 3 bases at J; junction bases unmatched: 7. The CDR3 sequence: CASRQTGEGYEQYF. The CDR3 DNA follows: TGTGCCAGCAGACAGACAGGGGAAGGCTACGAGCAGTACTTC.

The V gene is TRBV6-5, the J gene TRBJ1-1; TRBD1 matches at 8 bases. Unmatched junction bases numbered 4, after V lost 5 bases and J lost 2 bases. Looked up from germline, CDR1 is MNHEY and CDR2 is SVGAGI. The CDR3 is 14 amino acids. The CDR3 loop reads CASSQTGDNTEAFF. In nucleotides, the CDR3 is TGTGCCAGCAGTCAGACAGGGGATAACACTGAAGCTTTCTTT.

The chain carries TRBV5-4 and TRBJ1-4; 7 nucleotides align to TRBD1. J lost 1 base, V lost 1 base, and 1 base had no gene match. The V gene's germline CDR1 is SGHNT and CDR2 YYREEE (reference sequence). CDR3 length: 15 amino acids. For the CDR3, the DNA is TGTGCCAGCAGCTTGAACAGGGGAACTAATGAAAAACTGTTTTTT. Translation: CASSLNRGTNEKLFF.

The gene calls are TRBV11-2 and TRBJ1-1; 9 bases match TRBD1. The CDR3 consists of 15 residues. The junction had 10 bases not matched to a gene; V was cut back by 5 bases and J by 6 bases. Germline V gene data show CDR1 as SGHAT and CDR2 as FQNNGV. The CDR3 reads CASSRGPGTGPEAFF. Here the CDR3 DNA reads TGTGCCAGCAGCCGCGGTCCCGGGACAGGGCCTGAAGCTTTCTTT.

The rearrangement links TRBV7-6 to TRBJ2-7; 9 nucleotides align to TRBD2. V lost 6 bases and J lost 1; bases outside the gene matches: 7. Germline V lookup: CDR1 SGHVS, CDR2 FNYEAQ. CDR3 length: 15 amino acids. The CDR3 bases are TGTGCCAGCAGTCTTAGCGGGAGAGAATCCTACGAGCAGTACTTC. Its protein is CASSLSGRESYEQYF.

The V gene is TRBV7-2, the J gene TRBJ1-4; TRBD1 is a possible D gene (6 bases). V gave up 4 bases and J gave up 8 bases, with 14 bases separating them. CDR1 is SGHTA and CDR2 is FQGNSA in the germline V gene. This CDR3 is built from 14 residues. CDR3 DNA sequence: TGTGCCAGCAGCTCTGGGACAAGACAAGAAAAACTGTTTTTT. Amino acid sequence: CASSSGTRQEKLFF.

The chain carries TRBV5-1 and TRBJ2-7; possible D gene TRBD1, 6 bases. Germline loops: CDR1 SGHRS, CDR2 YFSETQ. The CDR3 consists of 13 residues. Trimming stripped 3 bases from V and 1 base from J, with 8 bases between. Here the CDR3 reads CASSWTASYEQYF. The CDR3 DNA reads as TGCGCCAGCAGCTGGACAGCTTCCTACGAGCAGTACTTC. Full variable domain (rest looked up from reference TRBV5-1 and TRBJ2-7): KAGVTQTPRYLIKTRGQQVTLSCSPISGHRSVSWYQQTPGQGLQFLFEYFSETQRNKGNFPGRFSGRQFSNSRSEMNVSTLELGDSALYLCASSWTASYEQYFGPGTRLTVT.

The rearrangement joins TRBV6-9 to TRBJ1-5; 8 nucleotides agree with TRBD1. After removal of 4 bases from V and 6 bases from J, the junction contained 8 bases not matched to a gene. Germline V lookup: CDR1 MNHGY, CDR2 SVAAGI. The CDR3 spans 15 residues. CDR3 amino acids: CASSFWTGTGQPQHF. Here the CDR3 DNA reads TGTGCCAGCAGTTTTTGGACCGGGACAGGTCAGCCCCAGCATTTT.

This clone was seen a handful of times. The chain recombines TRBV19 with TRBJ1-5; D call uncertain. The CDR3 runs to 16 residues. CDR1 and CDR2 (germline): LNHDA, SQIVND (reference sequence). Trimming removed 3 bases at V and 2 bases at J, with 14 bases between. CDR3 bases: TGTGCCAGTAGTATGAGTTCACTCCGGGGCAATCAGCCCCAGCATTTT. Its translation: CASSMSSLRGNQPQHF.

The gene calls are TRBV6-6 and TRBJ2-7; 8 nucleotides match TRBD2. Trimming cost V 6 bases and J 3 bases; bases outside gene matches: 7. The germline V gene has CDR1 MNHNY and CDR2 SVGAGI (reference sequence). This CDR3 comprises 14 residues. CDR3 DNA sequence: TGTGCCAGCAGCCCCAGCGGGGGAGGCTACGAGCAGTACTTC. This translates into CASSPSGGGYEQYF.

V usage is TRBV4-3 and J usage is TRBJ1-2, with D possibly matching TRBD1 (5 bases). Trimming took 0 bases from V and 4 from J, leaving 21 bases between them. Per germline, CDR1 LGHNA and CDR2 YSLEER. The CDR3 has 18 residues. CDR3 region: CASSQDHAAGGRIYGYTF. The CDR3 DNA is TGCGCCAGCAGCCAAGATCACGCGGCGGGGGGACGAATCTATGGCTACACCTTC.

As DNA, the CDR3 is TGCGCCAGCAGCTTGTCTACTGAATCCTACGAGCAGTACTTC. Residues: CASSLSTESYEQYF. The rearrangement uses TRBV5-1 and TRBJ2-7; D is ambiguous. This CDR3 comprises 14 residues. The V end was cut by 1 base, the J end by 1 base, with 9 bases between. The V gene's germline CDR1 is SGHRS and CDR2 YFSETQ.

The chain's CDR3 is CASSVGNGGSYEQYF. Written as DNA, the CDR3 is TGTGCCAGCAGCGTAGGTAACGGGGGGAGCTACGAGCAGTACTTC. The rearrangement uses TRBV9 and TRBJ2-7; 7 nucleotides line up with TRBD2. V trimming: 0 bases; J trimming: 3 bases; junction bases outside the gene matches: 6. Germline V gene lookup returns CDR1 SGDLS and CDR2 YYNGEE. CDR3 length: 15 amino acids.

CDR3 protein: CASRSASQEYHLEQYF. In DNA, the CDR3 is TGCGCCAGCAGGTCGGCTAGCCAAGAGTACCACCTGGAGCAGTACTTC. The rearrangement joins TRBV5-1 to TRBJ2-7; possible D gene TRBD2, 5 bases. CDR1 SGHRS and CDR2 YFSETQ come from the germline V gene. V was clipped by 5 bases and J by 7 bases, with 25 bases between them. The CDR3 is 16 residues long.

J is TRBJ1-3 and V is TRBV5-6; D possibly corresponds to TRBD1 (6 bases). Trimming took 4 bases from V and 0 from J, leaving 14 bases between them. In germline, CDR1 is SGHDT, CDR2 YYEEEE. This CDR3 has 16 amino acids. DNA for the CDR3: TGTGCCAGCAGCGTCTGGACAGTACGCTCTGGAAACACCATATATTTT. It encodes CASSVWTVRSGNTIYF.

The table lists this clone with a count of one. This chain links TRBV6-7 with TRBJ1-2, with D unresolved. Being an ORF, TRBV6-7 has a function that is uncertain. The CDR3 is made up of 15 amino acids. Trimming stripped 5 bases from V and 3 bases from J, with 16 bases between. The DNA for the CDR3 is TGTGCCAGCAGTCCCTGGCGGTCGGCGGACTATGGCTACACCTTC. Translating gives CASSPWRSADYGYTF.